The 15 T cell receptor beta chains in this list originate from one sample, sequenced in a study of T cell responses to AZD1222 COVID-19 vaccine. Assay: immunoSEQ multiplex PCR; the TCRdb copy retains only in-frame clones and omits some. The table has 150,000 to 200,000 clones, 80% to 95% seen once. The material was peripheral blood, obtained 28 days after the second AZD1222 dose. The receptors were sampled from an adult who received the AZD1222 COVID-19 vaccine.

The V and J genes are TRBV18 and TRBJ2-2; 8 bases agree with TRBD2. The germline V gene encodes CDR1 KGHSH and CDR2 LQKENI. This CDR3 comprises 16 residues. Germline trimming cut 3 bases from V and 7 bases from J; bases unmatched to any gene: 10. CDR3 in amino acids: CASSPRQAGVVGELFF. The CDR3 nucleotides are TGTGCCAGCTCACCTAGACAAGCGGGAGTGGTCGGGGAGCTGTTTTTT. The full variable domain, with the rest looked up from reference TRBV18 and TRBJ2-2, is NAGVMQNPRHLVRRRGQEARLRCSPMKGHSHVYWYRQLPEEGLKFMVYLQKENIIDESGMPKERFSAEFPKEGPSILRIQQVVRGDSAAYFCASSPRQAGVVGELFFGEGSRLTVL.

The genes are TRBV19 and TRBJ1-5, with D perhaps TRBD1 (6 bases). The CDR3 runs to 14 residues. Between the trimmed V and J ends, which lost 8 bases and 4 bases, there was a span of 15 bases. Looked up from germline, CDR1 is LNHDA and CDR2 is SQIVND (reference sequence). The CDR3: CASYSNRDNQPQHF. The CDR3 nucleotides are TGTGCCAGTTACTCCAACAGGGATAATCAGCCCCAGCATTTT.

The rearrangement links TRBV1 to TRBJ2-7; the tabulated D call, TRBD2, remains unverified against the DNA. TRBV1 is marked as a pseudogene. The CDR3 length is 15 residues. The CDR3 coding sequence is TGCACCAGCATTTGGGCGGGGGCTAAGGACTACGAGCAGTACTTC. Protein product: CTSIWAGAKDYEQYF.

The V and J genes are TRBV5-1 and TRBJ2-1, with TRBD1 as a possible D gene (5 bases). The germline V gene encodes CDR1 SGHRS and CDR2 YFSETQ. This CDR3 has 16 amino acids. Trimming cost V 1 base and J 3 bases, with 14 bases left between them. CDR3 nucleotides: TGCGCCAGCAGCTTGACCTCGGCTCAGGGCTACAATGAGCAGTTCTTC. Protein product: CASSLTSAQGYNEQFF.

The chain employs TRBV27 and TRBJ2-1, with TRBD2 matching 12 bases. This CDR3 has 15 residues. V shed 5 bases and J 2 bases; nucleotides not matched to a gene: 1. In germline, CDR1 is MNHEY, CDR2 SMNVEV (reference sequence). CDR3 nucleotides: TGTGCCAGCAGTAGACTAGCGGGAGCCTACAATGAGCAGTTCTTC. Amino acids: CASSRLAGAYNEQFF.

The rearrangement joins TRBV3-1 (or the pseudogene TRBV3-2) to TRBJ1-1, with TRBD1 as a possible D gene (6 bases). V was shortened by 4 bases and J by 1 base, with 16 bases between the two germline ends. Germline assignment: CDR1 LGHDT and CDR2 YNNKEL (reference sequence). The CDR3 covers 16 residues. Here the CDR3 reads CASSLSQGIANTEAFF. As DNA, the CDR3 is TGTGCCAGCAGCCTAAGTCAGGGGATTGCGAACACTGAAGCTTTCTTT.

The J gene is TRBJ2-2, the V gene TRBV24-1; D is uncertain. The CDR3 totals 14 residues. V gave up 3 bases and J gave up 3 bases, with 7 bases separating them. Germline V gives CDR1 KGHDR, CDR2 SFDVKD. The chain's CDR3 is CATSDPIHTGELFF. Written as DNA, the CDR3 is TGTGCCACCAGTGATCCAATCCACACCGGGGAGCTGTTTTTT.

This chain connects TRBV19 to TRBJ2-7; 11 bases are a match to TRBD2. Germline assignment: CDR1 LNHDA and CDR2 SQIVND (reference sequence). The CDR3 is 15 residues long. J lost 5 bases, V lost 3 bases, and 6 bases had no gene match. The CDR3 sequence is CASSMIAGGPNEQYF. In nucleotides, the CDR3 is TGTGCCAGTAGTATGATAGCGGGAGGGCCCAACGAGCAGTACTTC.

The chain couples TRBV7-2 to TRBJ2-5; 7 bases align to TRBD2. The germline gives CDR1 SGHTA, CDR2 FQGNSA. Germline trimming cut 5 bases from V and 5 bases from J; bases unmatched to any gene: 17. The CDR3 has 17 amino acids. CDR3 loop: CASSPRLVAGSQETQYF. DNA for the CDR3: TGTGCCAGCAGCCCCCGGTTGGTAGCGGGCTCTCAGGAGACCCAGTACTTC.

The genes are TRBV11-1 and TRBJ1-2; D remains unclear. The CDR3 is 15 residues long. CDR1 is SGHAT, CDR2 FQDESV, per germline (reference sequence). Between the trimmed V and J ends, which lost 5 bases and 0 bases, there was a span of 13 bases. This chain's CDR3 is CASSPNSDANYGYTF. In DNA form, the CDR3 reads TGTGCCAGCAGCCCTAACAGTGACGCTAACTATGGCTACACCTTC.

CDR3 nucleotides: TGTGCCAGTAGTAATTGGACAGCAAGAGACAATGAGCAGTTCTTC. Its translation: CASSNWTARDNEQFF. The rearrangement links TRBV19 to TRBJ2-1; tentative D call: TRBD1 (6 bases). Germline values: CDR1 LNHDA, CDR2 SQIVND (reference sequence). The CDR3 length is 15 residues. Trimming pared 4 bases from V and 5 bases from J, leaving 15 bases between.

The chain combines TRBV28 with TRBJ2-1; D gene uncertain. CDR3 length: 16 amino acids. The V gene lost 2 bases and the J gene lost 3 bases, with 14 bases spanning the gap. Per germline, CDR1 MDHEN and CDR2 SYDVKM. The CDR3 sequence: CASSLAGAPGYNEQFF. CDR3 nucleotides: TGTGCCAGCAGTTTAGCCGGAGCGCCCGGCTACAATGAGCAGTTCTTC.

This rearrangement joins TRBV28 to TRBJ2-2; D perhaps matches TRBD1 (6 bases). From germline, CDR1 is MDHEN and CDR2 SYDVKM. The CDR3 is 15 amino acids. The V and J ends lost 6 bases and 2 bases respectively, with 13 bases between them. For the CDR3, the DNA is TGTGCCAGCAGGGCCGCGACAGGTAACACCGGGGAGCTGTTTTTT. It encodes CASRAATGNTGELFF.

The J gene is TRBJ2-3, the V gene TRBV7-9, with D maybe TRBD1 (6 bases). Trimming shortened V by 1 base and J by 6 bases, and 17 bases separated the two germline ends. The CDR3 is made up of 16 amino acids. The germline V gene has CDR1 SEHNR and CDR2 FQNEAQ (reference sequence). The chain's CDR3 is CASSLGLSGATDTQYF. The CDR3 DNA is TGTGCCAGCAGCTTAGGCTTGTCAGGGGCTACCGATACGCAGTATTTT.

The chain combines TRBV4-1 with TRBJ2-3, with D possibly TRBD2 on 7 matching bases. Germline V CDR1 and CDR2: MGHRA, YSYEKL. The CDR3 totals 13 residues. V lost 6 bases to trimming and J lost 2 bases, with 9 bases between them. The CDR3 DNA reads TGCGCCAGCAGAGGGGGGGACACAGATACGCAGTATTTT. As protein: CASRGGDTDTQYF.